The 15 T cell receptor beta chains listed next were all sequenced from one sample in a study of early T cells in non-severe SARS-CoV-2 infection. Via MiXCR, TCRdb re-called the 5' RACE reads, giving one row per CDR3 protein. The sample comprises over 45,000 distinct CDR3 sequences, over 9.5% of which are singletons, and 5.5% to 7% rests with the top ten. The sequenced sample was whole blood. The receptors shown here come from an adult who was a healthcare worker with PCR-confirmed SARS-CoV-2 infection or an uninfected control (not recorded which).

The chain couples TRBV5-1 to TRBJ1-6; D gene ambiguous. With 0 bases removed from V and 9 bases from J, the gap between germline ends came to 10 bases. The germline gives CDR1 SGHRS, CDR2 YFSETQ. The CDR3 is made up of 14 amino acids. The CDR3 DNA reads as TGCGCCAGCAGCTTGGACCCTCGAGGTTCACCCCTCCACTTT. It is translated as CASSLDPRGSPLHF.

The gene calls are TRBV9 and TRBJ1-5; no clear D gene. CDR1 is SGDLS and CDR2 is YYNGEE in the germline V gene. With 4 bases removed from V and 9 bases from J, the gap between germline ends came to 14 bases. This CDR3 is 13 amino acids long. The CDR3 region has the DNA TGTGCCAGCAGCTCACTCGGGGAACGGCCCCAGCATTTT. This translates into CASSSLGERPQHF.

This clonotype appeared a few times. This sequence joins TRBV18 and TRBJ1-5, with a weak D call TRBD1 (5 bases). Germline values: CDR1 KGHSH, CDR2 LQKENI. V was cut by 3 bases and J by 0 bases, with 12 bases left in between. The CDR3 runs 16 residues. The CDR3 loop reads CASSPEGLYSNQPQHF. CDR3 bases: TGTGCCAGCTCACCCGAGGGGCTTTATAGCAATCAGCCCCAGCATTTT.

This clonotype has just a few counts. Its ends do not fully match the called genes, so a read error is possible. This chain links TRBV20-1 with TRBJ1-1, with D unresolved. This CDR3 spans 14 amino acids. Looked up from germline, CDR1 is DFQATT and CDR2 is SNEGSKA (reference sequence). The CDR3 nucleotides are TGCAGTGCTAGAGATAGGGTAACGCACACTGAAGCCTTCTTT. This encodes CSARDRVTHTEAFF.

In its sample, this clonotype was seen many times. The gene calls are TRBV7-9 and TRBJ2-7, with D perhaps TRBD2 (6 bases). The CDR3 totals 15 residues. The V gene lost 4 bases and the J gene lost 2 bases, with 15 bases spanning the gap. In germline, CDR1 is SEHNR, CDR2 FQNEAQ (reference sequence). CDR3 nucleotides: TGTGCCAGCAGCTCCCCGGTAGCGGCCACCTACGAGCAGTACTTC. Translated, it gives CASSSPVAATYEQYF.

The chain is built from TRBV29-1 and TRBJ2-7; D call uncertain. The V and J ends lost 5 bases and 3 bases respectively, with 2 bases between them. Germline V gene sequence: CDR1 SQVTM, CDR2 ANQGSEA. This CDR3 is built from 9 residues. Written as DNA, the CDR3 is TGCAGCGTTAGCTACGAGCAGTACTTC. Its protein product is CSVSYEQYF.

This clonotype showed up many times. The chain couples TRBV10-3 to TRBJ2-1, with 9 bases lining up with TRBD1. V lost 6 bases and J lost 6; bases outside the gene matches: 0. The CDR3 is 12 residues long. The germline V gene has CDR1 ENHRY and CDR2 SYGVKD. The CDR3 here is CAIRDRGNEQFF. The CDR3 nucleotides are TGTGCCATCAGGGACAGGGGCAATGAGCAGTTCTTC.

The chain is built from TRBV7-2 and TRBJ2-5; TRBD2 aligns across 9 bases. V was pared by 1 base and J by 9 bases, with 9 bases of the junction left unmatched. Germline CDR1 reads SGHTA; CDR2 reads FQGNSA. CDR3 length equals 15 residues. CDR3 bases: TGTGCCAGCAGCTTAGACGGCGCGGGAGGGAAGGCCCAGTACTTC. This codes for CASSLDGAGGKAQYF.

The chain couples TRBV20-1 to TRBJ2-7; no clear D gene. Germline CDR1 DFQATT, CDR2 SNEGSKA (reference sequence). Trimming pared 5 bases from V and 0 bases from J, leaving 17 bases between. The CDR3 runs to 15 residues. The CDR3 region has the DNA TGCAGTGCTGCAGCAGTCAGCCAATTCTCCTACGAGCAGTACTTC. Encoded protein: CSAAAVSQFSYEQYF.

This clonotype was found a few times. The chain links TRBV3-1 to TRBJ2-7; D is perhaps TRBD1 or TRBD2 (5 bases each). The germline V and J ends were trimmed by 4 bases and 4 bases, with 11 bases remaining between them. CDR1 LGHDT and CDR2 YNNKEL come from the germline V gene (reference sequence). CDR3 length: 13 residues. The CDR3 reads CASSPRDVYEQYF. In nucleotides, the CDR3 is TGTGCCAGCAGCCCCCGGGACGTTTACGAGCAGTACTTC.

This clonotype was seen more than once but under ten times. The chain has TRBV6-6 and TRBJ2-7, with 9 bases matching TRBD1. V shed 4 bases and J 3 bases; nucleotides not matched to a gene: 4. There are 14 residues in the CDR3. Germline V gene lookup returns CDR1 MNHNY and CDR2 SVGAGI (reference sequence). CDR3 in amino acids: CASSFQDRGYEQYF. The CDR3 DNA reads TGTGCCAGCAGTTTCCAGGACAGGGGCTACGAGCAGTACTTC.

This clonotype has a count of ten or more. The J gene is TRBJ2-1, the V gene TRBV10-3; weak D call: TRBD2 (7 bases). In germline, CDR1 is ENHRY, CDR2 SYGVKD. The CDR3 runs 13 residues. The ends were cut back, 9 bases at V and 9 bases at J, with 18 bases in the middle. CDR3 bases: TGTGCCATGGGGGGGCAGGAGGGCGTTGAGCAGTTCTTC. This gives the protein CAMGGQEGVEQFF.

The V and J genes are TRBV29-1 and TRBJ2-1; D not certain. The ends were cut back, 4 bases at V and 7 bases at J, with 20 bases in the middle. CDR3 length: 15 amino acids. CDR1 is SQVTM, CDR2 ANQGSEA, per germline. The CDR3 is CSVGPGLITGNEQFF. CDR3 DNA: TGCAGCGTTGGCCCCGGGCTAATCACCGGGAATGAGCAGTTCTTC.

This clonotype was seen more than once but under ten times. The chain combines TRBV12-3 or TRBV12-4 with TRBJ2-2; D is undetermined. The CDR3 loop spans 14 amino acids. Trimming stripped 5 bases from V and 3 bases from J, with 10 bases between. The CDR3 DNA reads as TGTGCCAGCAGTCCGGACGGGTACACCGGGGAGCTGTTTTTT. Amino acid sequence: CASSPDGYTGELFF.

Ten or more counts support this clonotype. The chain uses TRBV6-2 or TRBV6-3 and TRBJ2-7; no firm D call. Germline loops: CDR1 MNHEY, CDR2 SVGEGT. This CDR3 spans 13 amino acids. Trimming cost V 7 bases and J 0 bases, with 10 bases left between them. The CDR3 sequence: CASTFRPSYEQYF. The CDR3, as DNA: TGTGCCAGCACCTTCCGACCCTCCTACGAGCAGTACTTC.